This entry features one T cell receptor (beta chain) sequence. Its target is unknown. This entry is derived from a study of cytomegalovirus exposure and HLA in healthy donors. Broader study findings: There were three CMV-associated chains whose specificity for CMV antigens was confirmed in vitro. Presence/absence analyses assumed roughly uniform sequencing depth across donors, which may not hold.

13 Jbeta primers and 60 Vbeta primers were used for the PCR. Measured with immunoSEQ multiplex PCR; TCRdb has only the in-frame clones, and not every one. The top ten clones hold about 6% of a sample with 150,000 to 200,000 clones, 75% to 85% of them seen once. This CDR3 has 15 amino acids. Germline V gene data show CDR1 as SGHRS and CDR2 as YFSETQ. The V gene lost 0 bases and the J gene lost 0 bases, with 10 bases spanning the gap. The rearrangement uses TRBV5-1 and TRBJ2-7; weak D call: TRBD1 (6 bases). Sample: PBMCs. The source is a man in his fifties or sixties in good health and CMV-seropositive. The CDR3 here is CASSLGLGGSYEQYF. CDR3 sequence (DNA): TGCGCCAGCAGCTTGGGGCTAGGGGGCTCCTACGAGCAGTACTTC.